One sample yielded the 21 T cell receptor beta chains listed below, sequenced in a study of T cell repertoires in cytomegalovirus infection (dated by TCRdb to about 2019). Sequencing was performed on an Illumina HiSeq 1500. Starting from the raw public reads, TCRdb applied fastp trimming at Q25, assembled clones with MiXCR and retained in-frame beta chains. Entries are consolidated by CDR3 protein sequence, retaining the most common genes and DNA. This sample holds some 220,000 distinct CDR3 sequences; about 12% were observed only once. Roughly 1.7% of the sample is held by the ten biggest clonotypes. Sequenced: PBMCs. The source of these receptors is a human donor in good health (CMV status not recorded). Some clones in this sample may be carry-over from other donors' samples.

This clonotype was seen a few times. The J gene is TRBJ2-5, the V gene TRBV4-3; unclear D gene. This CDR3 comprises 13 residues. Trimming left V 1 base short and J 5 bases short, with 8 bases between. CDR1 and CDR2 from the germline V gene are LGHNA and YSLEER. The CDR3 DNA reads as TGCGCCAGCAGCCAAGTGAGTTTGGAGACCCAGTACTTC. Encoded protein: CASSQVSLETQYF.

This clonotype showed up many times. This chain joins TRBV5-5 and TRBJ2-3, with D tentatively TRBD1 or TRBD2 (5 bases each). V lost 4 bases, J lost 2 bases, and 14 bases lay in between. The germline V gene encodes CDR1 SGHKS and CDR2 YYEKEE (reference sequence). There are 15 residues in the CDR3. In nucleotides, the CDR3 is TGTGCCAGCAGCCGCCTAGGGGAGCCCACAGATACGCAGTATTTT. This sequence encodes CASSRLGEPTDTQYF. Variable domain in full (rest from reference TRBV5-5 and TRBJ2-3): DAGVTQSPTHLIKTRGQQVTLRCSPISGHKSVSWYQQVLGQGPQFIFQYYEKEERGRGNFPDRFSARQFPNYSSELNVNALLLGDSALYLCASSRLGEPTDTQYFGPGTRLTVL.

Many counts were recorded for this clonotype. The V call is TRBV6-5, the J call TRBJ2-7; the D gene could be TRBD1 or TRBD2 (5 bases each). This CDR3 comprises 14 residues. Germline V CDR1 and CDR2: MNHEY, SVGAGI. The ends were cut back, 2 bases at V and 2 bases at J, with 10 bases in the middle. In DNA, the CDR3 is TGTGCCAGCAGTTACGGACGGGGCACCTACGAGCAGTACTTC. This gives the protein CASSYGRGTYEQYF.

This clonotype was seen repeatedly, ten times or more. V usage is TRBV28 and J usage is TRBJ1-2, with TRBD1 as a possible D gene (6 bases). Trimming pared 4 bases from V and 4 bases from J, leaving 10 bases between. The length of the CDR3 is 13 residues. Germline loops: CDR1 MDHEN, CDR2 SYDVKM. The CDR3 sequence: CASSSDRLYGYTF. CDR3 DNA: TGTGCCAGCAGTTCCGACAGGCTCTATGGCTACACCTTC.

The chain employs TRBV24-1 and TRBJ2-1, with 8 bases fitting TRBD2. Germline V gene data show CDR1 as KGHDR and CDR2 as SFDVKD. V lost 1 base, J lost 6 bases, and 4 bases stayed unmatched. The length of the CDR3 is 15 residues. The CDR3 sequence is CATSDFSGNRNEQFF. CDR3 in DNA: TGTGCCACCAGTGATTTTAGCGGGAACCGCAATGAGCAGTTCTTC.

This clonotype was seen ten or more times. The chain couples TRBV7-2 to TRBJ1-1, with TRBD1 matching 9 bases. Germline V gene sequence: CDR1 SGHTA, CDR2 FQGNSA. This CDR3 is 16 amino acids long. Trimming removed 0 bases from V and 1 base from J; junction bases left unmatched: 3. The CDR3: CASSLAPGQGNTEAFF. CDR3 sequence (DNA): TGTGCCAGCAGCTTAGCTCCGGGACAGGGGAACACTGAAGCTTTCTTT.

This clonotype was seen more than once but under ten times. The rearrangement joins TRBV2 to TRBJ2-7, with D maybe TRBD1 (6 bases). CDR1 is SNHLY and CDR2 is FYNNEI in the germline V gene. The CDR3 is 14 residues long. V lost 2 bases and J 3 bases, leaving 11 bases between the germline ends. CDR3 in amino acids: CASSEYLQGYEQYF. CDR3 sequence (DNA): TGTGCCAGCAGTGAATATTTACAGGGCTACGAGCAGTACTTC.

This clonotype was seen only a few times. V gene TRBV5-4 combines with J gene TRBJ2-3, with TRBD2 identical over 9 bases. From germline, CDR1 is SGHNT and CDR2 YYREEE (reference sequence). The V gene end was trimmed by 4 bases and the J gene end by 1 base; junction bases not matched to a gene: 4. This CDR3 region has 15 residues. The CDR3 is CASSERGARTDTQYF. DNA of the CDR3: TGTGCCAGCAGCGAGCGGGGGGCACGCACAGATACGCAGTATTTT. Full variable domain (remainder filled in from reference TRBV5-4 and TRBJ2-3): ETGVTQSPTHLIKTRGQQVTLRCSSQSGHNTVSWYQQALGQGPQFIFQYYREEENGRGNFPPRFSGLQFPNYSSELNVNALELDDSALYLCASSERGARTDTQYFGPGTRLTVL.

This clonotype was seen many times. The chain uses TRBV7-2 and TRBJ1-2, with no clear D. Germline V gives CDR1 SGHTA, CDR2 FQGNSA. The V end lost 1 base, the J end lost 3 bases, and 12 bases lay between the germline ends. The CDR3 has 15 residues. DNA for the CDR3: TGTGCCAGCAGCTTAGGAGGTGGTATCGACTATGGCTACACCTTC. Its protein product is CASSLGGGIDYGYTF.

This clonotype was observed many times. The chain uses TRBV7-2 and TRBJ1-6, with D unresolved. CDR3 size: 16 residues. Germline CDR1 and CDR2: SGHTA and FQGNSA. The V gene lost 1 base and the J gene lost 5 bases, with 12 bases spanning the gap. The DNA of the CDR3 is TGTGCCAGCAGCTTAGAAAGTACAAGAAATAATTCACCCCTCCACTTT. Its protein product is CASSLESTRNNSPLHF.

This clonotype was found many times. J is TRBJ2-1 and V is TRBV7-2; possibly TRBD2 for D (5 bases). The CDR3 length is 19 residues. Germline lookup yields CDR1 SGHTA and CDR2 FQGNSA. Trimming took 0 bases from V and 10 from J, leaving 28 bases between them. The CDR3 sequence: CASSLAGSALLVNLGEQFF. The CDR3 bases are TGTGCCAGCAGCTTAGCAGGAAGTGCGTTACTAGTAAACTTAGGGGAGCAGTTCTTC.

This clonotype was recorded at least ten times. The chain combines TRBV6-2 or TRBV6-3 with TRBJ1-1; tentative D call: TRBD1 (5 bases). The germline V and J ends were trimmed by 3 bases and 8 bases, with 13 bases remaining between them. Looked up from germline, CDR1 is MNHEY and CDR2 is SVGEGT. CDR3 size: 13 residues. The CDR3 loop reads CASSYTRGAEAFF. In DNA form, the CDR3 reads TGTGCCAGCAGTTATACAAGGGGCGCCGAAGCTTTCTTT.

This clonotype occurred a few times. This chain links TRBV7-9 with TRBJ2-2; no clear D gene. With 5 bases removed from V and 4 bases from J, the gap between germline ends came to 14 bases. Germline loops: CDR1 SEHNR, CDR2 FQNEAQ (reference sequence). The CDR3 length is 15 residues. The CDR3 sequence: CASSQTTTSTGELFF. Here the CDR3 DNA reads TGTGCCAGCAGCCAGACGACGACAAGCACCGGGGAGCTGTTTTTT.

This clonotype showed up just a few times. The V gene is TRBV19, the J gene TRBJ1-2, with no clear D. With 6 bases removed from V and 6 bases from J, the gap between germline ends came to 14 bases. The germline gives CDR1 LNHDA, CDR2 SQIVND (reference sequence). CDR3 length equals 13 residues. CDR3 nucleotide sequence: TGTGCCAGTAGGCCTCAGTCTCGGGATGGCTACACCTTC. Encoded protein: CASRPQSRDGYTF.

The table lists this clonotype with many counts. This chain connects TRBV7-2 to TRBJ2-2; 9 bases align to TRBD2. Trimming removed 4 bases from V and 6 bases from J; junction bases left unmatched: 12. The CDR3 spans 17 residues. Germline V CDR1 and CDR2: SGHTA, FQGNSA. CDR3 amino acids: CASSSPGGGRVSGELFF. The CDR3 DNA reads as TGTGCCAGCAGCTCCCCGGGTGGCGGGAGGGTCTCCGGGGAGCTGTTTTTT.

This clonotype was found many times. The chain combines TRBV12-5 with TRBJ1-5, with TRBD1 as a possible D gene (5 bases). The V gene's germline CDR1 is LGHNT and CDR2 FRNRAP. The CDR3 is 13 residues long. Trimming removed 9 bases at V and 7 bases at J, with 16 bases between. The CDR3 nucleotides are TGTGCTAGCAAGGAGGGTGGGGGGCAGCCCCAGCATTTT. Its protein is CASKEGGGQPQHF.

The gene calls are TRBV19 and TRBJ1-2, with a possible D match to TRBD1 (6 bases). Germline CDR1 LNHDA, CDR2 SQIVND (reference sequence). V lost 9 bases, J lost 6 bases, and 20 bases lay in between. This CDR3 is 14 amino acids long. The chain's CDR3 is CASVKRTESNGYTF. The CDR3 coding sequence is TGTGCCAGCGTTAAACGGACAGAGTCTAATGGCTACACCTTC. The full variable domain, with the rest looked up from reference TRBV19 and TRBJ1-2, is DGGITQSPKYLFRKEGQNVTLSCEQNLNHDAMYWYRQDPGQGLRLIYYSQIVNDFQKGDIAEGYSVSREKKESFPLTVTSAQKNPTAFYLCASVKRTESNGYTFGSGTRLTVV.

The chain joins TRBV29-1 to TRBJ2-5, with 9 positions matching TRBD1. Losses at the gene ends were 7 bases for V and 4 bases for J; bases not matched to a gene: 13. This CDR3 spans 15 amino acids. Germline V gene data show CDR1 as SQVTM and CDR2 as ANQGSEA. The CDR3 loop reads CSAPGMDRGGETQYF. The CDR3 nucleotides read TGCAGCGCCCCCGGGATGGACAGGGGTGGAGAGACCCAGTACTTC.

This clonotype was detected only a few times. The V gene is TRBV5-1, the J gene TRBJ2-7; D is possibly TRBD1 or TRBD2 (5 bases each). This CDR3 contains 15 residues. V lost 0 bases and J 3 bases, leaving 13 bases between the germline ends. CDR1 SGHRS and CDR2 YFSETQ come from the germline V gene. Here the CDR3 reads CASSLAAGDRYEQYF. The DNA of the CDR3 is TGCGCCAGCAGCTTGGCCGCCGGGGACCGCTACGAGCAGTACTTC.

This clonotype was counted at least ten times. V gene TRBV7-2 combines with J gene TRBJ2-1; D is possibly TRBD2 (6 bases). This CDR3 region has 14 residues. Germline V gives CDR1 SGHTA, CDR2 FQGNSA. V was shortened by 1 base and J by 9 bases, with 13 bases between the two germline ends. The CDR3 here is CASSLGVTGGEQFF. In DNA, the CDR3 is TGTGCCAGCAGCTTAGGAGTCACCGGGGGTGAGCAGTTCTTC.

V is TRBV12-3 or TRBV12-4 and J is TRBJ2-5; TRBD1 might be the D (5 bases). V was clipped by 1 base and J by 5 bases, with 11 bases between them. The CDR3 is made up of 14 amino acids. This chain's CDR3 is CASSLGGGAETQYF. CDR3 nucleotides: TGTGCCAGCAGTTTAGGGGGCGGCGCGGAGACCCAGTACTTC.